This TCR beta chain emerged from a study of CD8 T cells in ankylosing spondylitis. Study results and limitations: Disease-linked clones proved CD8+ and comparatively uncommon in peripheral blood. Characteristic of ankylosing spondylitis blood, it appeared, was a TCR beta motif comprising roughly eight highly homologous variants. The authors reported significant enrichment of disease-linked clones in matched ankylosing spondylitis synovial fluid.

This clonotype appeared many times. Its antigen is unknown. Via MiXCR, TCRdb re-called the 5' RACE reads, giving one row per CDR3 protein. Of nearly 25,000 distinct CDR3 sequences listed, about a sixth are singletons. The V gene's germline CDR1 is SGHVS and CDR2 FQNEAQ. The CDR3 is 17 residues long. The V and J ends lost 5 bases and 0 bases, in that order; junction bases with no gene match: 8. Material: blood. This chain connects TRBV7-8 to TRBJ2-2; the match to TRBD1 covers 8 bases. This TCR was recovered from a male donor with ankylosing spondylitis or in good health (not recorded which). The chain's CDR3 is CASSARGRNANTGELFF. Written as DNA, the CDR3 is TGTGCCAGCAGCGCCAGGGGGCGAAATGCGAACACCGGGGAGCTGTTTTTT.